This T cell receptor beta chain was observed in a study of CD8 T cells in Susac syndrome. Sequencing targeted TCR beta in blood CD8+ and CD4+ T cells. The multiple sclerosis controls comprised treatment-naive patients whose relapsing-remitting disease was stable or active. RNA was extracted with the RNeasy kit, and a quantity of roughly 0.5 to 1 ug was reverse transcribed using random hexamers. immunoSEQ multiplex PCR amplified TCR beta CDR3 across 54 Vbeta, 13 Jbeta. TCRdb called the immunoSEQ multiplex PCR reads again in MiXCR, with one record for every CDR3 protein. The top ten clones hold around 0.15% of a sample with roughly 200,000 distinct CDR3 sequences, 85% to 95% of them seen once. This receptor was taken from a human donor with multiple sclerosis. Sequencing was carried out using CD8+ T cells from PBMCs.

The CDR3, as DNA: TGTGCCCGCAGGGACTATGGCTACACCTTC. This encodes CARRDYGYTF. The J gene is TRBJ1-2, the V gene TRBV30; D might be TRBD1 (5 bases). The CDR3 has 10 residues. CDR1 is GTSNPN and CDR2 is SVGIG in the germline V gene (reference sequence). V was clipped by 8 bases and J by 3 bases, with 7 bases between them.